Sequencing of this T cell receptor beta chain was carried out in a study of T cells in Graves' hyperthyroidism and ophthalmopathy. Study background: Peripheral blood specimens were obtained at initial diagnosis, prior to any treatment.

After removal of 4 bases from V and 10 bases from J, the junction contained 6 bases not matched to a gene. The CDR3 has 14 amino acids. CDR1 LNHDA and CDR2 SQIVND come from the germline V gene (reference sequence). Calling Graves' hyperthyroidism stable meant ophthalmopathy did not progress within 18 months. This clonotype was picked up a small number of times. The antigen remains undetermined. There were TCR beta CDR3 regions amplified from RNA transcripts. The primer set for the first-round RT-PCR of the TCR CDR3 was HTBI. TCRdb analysed the multiplex PCR reads with MiXCR anew, one entry per CDR3 protein. The repertoire holds 300,000 to 400,000 distinct CDR3 sequences, over 11% seen once, with under 30% in the top ten. Study conclusions and caveats: Blood shared most expanded thyroid clonotypes above 0.001.

This sequence joins TRBV19 and TRBJ2-1; 11 nucleotides align to TRBD2. Input material: blood. This receptor was obtained from a young woman with Graves' hyperthyroidism. The chain's CDR3 is CASSNSGRVGEQFF. In DNA form, the CDR3 reads TGTGCCAGTAGTAATAGCGGGAGGGTAGGAGAGCAGTTCTTC.